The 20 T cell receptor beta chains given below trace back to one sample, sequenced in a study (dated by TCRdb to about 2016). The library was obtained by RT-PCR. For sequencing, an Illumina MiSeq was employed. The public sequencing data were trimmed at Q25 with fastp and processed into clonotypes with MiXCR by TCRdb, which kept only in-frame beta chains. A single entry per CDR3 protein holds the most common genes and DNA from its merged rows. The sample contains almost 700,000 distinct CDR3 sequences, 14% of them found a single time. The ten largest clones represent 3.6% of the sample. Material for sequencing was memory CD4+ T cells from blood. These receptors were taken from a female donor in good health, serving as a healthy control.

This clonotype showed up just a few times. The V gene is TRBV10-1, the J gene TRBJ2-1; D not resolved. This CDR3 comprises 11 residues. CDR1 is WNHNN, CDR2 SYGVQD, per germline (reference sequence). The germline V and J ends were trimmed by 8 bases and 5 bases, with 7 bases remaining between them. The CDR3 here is CASGWDNEQFF. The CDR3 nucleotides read TGCGCCAGCGGGTGGGACAATGAGCAGTTCTTC.

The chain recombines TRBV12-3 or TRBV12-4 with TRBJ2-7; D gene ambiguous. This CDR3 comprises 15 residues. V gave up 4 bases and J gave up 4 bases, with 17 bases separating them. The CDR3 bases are TGTGCCAGCAGTTCCTGGGGTGAAGGGTTATACGAGCAGTACTTC. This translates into CASSSWGEGLYEQYF.

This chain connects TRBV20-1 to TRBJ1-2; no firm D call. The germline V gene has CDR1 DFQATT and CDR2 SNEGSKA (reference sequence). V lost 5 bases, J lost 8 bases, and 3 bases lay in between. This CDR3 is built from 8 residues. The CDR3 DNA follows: TGCAGTGCTCTAGGCTACACCTTC. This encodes CSALGYTF.

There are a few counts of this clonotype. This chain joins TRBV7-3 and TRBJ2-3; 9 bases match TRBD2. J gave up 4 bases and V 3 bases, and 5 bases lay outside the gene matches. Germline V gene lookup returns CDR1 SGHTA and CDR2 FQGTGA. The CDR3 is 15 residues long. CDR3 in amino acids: CASSFLRGGADTQYF. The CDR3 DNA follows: TGTGCCAGCAGCTTTCTGCGGGGGGGCGCAGATACGCAGTATTTT.

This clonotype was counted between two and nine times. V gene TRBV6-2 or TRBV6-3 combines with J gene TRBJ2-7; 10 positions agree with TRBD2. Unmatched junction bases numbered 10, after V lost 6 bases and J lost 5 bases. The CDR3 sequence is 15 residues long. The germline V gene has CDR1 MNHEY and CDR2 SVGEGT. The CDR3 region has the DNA TGTGCCAGCAGGGGGGCTAGCGGGAGTGGCCACGAGCAGTACTTC. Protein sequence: CASRGASGSGHEQYF.

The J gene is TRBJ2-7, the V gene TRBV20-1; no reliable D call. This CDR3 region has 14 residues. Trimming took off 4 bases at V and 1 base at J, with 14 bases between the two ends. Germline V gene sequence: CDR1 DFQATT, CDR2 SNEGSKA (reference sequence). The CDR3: CSATRPLGSYEQYF. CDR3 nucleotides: TGCAGTGCTACTCGACCCCTCGGTTCCTACGAGCAGTACTTC.

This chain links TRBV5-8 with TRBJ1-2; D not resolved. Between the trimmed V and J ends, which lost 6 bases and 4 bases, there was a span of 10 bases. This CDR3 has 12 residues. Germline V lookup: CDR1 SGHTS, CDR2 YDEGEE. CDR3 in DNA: TGTGCCAGCACCAACGGGATCTATGGCTACACCTTC. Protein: CASTNGIYGYTF.

CDR3 nucleotides: TGTGCCAGCAGAGCCCTTCAGACCTACGAGCAGTACTTC. Translated, it gives CASRALQTYEQYF. The V and J genes are TRBV6-5 and TRBJ2-7; D is ambiguous. Germline CDR1 reads MNHEY; CDR2 reads SVGAGI. V was clipped by 6 bases and J by 2 bases, with 11 bases between them. The CDR3 length is 13 residues.

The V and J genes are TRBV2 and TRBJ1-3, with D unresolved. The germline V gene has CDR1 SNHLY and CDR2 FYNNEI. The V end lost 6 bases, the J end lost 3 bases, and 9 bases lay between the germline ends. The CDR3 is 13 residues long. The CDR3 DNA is TGTGCCAGCAGCGGATTAGTTGGAAACACCATATATTTT. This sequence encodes CASSGLVGNTIYF.

CDR3 region: CASSLDQGTQEAFF. DNA for the CDR3: TGTGCCAGCAGCTTAGACCAGGGGACACAGGAAGCTTTCTTT. The V gene is TRBV7-2, the J gene TRBJ1-1; possibly TRBD1 for D (6 bases). Trimming stripped 1 base from V and 8 bases from J, with 14 bases between. Germline CDR1 is SGHTA and CDR2 is FQGNSA. CDR3 length equals 14 residues.

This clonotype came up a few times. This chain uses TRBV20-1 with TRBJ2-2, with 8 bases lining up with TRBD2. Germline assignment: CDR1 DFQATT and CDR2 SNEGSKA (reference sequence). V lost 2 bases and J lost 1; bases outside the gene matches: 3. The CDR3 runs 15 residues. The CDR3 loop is CSARIAGRNTGELFF. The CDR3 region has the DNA TGCAGTGCTAGAATAGCGGGGAGGAACACCGGGGAGCTGTTTTTT.

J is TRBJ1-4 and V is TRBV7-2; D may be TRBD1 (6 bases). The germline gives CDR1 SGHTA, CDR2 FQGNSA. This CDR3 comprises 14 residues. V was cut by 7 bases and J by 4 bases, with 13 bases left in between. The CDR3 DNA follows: TGTGCCAGCACCCTACAGGGTCATAATGAAAAACTGTTTTTT. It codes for CASTLQGHNEKLFF.

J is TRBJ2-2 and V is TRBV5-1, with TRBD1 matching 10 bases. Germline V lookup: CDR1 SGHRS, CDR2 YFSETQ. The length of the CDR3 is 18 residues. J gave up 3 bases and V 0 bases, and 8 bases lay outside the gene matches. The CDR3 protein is CASSLDPPGQGYTGELFF. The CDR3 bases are TGCGCCAGCAGCTTGGATCCACCGGGACAGGGGTACACCGGGGAGCTGTTTTTT.

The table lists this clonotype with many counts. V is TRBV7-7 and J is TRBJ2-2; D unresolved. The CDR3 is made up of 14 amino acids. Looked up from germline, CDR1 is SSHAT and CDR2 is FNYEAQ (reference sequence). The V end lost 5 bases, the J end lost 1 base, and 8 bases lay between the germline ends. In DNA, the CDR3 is TGTGCCAGCAGCACCTCAGGGAACACCGGGGAGCTGTTTTTT. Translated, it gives CASSTSGNTGELFF.

This CDR3 reads CASSPGTGGTSQHF. The CDR3 nucleotides read TGCGCCAGCAGCCCAGGGACAGGGGGCACGTCCCAGCATTTT. The gene calls are TRBV5-1 and TRBJ1-5; 12 bases agree with TRBD1. Looked up from germline, CDR1 is SGHRS and CDR2 is YFSETQ. Trimming removed 4 bases from V and 11 bases from J; junction bases left unmatched: 7. This CDR3 comprises 14 residues.

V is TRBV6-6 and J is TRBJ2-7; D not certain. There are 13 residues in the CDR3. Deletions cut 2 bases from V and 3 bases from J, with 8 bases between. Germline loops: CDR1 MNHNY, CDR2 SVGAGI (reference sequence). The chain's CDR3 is CASSYAGNYEQYF. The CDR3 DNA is TGTGCCAGCAGTTACGCTGGAAACTACGAGCAGTACTTC.

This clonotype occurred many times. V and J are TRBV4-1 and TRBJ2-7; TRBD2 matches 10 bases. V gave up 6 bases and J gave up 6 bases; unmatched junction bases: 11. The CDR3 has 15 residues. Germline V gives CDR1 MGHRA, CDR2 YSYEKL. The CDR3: CASRSVAGGSSEQYF. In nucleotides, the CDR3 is TGCGCCAGCAGGTCGGTAGCGGGAGGTTCAAGCGAGCAGTACTTC.

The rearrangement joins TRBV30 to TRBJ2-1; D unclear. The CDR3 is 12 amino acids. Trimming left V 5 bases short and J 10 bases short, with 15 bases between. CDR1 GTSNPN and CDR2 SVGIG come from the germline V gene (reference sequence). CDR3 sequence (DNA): TGTGCCTGGGCCCCCGGGCCCGGGGAGCAGTTCTTC. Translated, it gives CAWAPGPGEQFF. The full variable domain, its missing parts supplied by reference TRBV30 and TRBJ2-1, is SQTIHQWPATLVQPVGSPLSLECTVEGTSNPNLYWYRQAAGRGLQLLFYSVGIGQISSEVPQNLSASRPQDRQFILSSKKLLLSDSGFYLCAWAPGPGEQFFGPGTRLTVL.

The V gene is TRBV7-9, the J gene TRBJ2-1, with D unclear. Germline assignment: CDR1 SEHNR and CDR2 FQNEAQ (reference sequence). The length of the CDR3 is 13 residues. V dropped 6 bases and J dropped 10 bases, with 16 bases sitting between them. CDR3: CASSQALFREQFF. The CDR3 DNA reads TGTGCCAGCAGTCAAGCGCTTTTTAGGGAGCAGTTCTTC.

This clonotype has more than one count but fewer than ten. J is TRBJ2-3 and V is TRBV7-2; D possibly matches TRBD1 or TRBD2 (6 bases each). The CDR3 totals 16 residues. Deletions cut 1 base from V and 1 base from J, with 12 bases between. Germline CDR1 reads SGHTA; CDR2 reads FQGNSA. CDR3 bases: TGTGCCAGCAGCTTAGAATGGGGGGCAGGCACAGATACGCAGTATTTT. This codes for CASSLEWGAGTDTQYF.